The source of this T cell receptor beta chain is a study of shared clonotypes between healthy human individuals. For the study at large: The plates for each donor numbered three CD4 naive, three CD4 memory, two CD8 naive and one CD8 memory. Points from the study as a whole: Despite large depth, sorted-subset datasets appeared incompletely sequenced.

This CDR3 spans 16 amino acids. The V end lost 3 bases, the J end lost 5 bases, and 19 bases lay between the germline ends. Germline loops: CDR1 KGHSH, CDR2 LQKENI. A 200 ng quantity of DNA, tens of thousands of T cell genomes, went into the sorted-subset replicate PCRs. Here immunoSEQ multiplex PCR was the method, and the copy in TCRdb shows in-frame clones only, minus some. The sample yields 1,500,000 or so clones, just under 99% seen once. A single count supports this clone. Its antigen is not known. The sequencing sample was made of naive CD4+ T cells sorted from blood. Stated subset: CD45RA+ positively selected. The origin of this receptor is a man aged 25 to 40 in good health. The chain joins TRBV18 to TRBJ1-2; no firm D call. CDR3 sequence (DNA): TGTGCCAGCTCACCCTCTTCTCCAGCTGGTAGTTATGGCTACACCTTC. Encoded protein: CASSPSSPAGSYGYTF.